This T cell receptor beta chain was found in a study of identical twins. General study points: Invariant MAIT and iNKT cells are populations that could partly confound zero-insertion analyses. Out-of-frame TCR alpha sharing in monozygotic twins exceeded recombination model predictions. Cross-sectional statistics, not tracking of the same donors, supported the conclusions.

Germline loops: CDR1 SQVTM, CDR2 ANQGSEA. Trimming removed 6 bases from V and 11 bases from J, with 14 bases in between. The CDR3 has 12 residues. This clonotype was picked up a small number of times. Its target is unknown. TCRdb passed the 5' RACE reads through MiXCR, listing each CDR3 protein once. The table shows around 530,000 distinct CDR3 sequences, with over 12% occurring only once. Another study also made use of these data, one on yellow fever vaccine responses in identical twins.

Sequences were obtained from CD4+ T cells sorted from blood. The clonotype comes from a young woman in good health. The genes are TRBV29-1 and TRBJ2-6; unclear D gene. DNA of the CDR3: TGCAGCGTGTCGAATTATGACGACGTCCTGACTTTC. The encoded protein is CSVSNYDDVLTF.